This is a list of T cell receptor beta chains from one sample in a study of OX40 agonist ivuxolimab in advanced cancers. Method: immunoSEQ multiplex PCR; TCRdb's copy keeps in-frame clones and lacks some. The repertoire holds under 35,000 clones, more than 60% seen once, with about 10% in the top ten. The sample in question was CD4+ or CD8+ T cells sorted from blood, obtained in a trial of the OX40 agonist ivuxolimab. Receptors were obtained from an adult with an advanced solid tumor such as melanoma, head and neck, liver or kidney cancer. The CDR3 runs from the conserved cysteine through the conserved F or W. The D gene is left open where the match is weak. Clone size is not always given. Where it is, it says once, few, many or a class for expanded clones.

D gene,clone size,J gene,V gene,CDR3 DNA,CDR3 protein
NA,NA,TRBJ2-3,TRBV12-2,TGTGCACCGCTCGCGGGTCCGACGCTTAGCACAGATACGCAGTATTTT,CAPLAGPTLSTDTQYF
NA,NA,TRBJ1-6,TRBV14,TGTGCCAGCAGCCATCTCCGGGACGGCCATTCACCCCTCCACTTT,CASSHLRDGHSPLHF
TRBD1,NA,TRBJ1-6,TRBV27,TGTGCCAGCAGTTCGGACAGGGGTAATTCACCCCTCCACTTT,CASSSDRGNSPLHF
NA,NA,TRBJ1-1,TRBV2,TGTGCCAGCAGTGAAATCGGGGTGGACACTGAAGCTTTCTTT,CASSEIGVDTEAFF
NA,NA,TRBJ2-5,TRBV7-9,TGTGCCAGCAGCTCCTTGGGCAGCCAAGAGACCCAGTACTTC,CASSSLGSQETQYF
NA,NA,TRBJ1-1,TRBV6-1,TGTGCCAGCAGTGAAGCTTGGGAATTCACTGAAGCTTTCTTT,CASSEAWEFTEAFF
NA,NA,TRBJ1-1,TRBV7-9,TGTGCCTGCCATTGGGCGGGGAACACTGAAGCTTTCTTT,CACHWAGNTEAFF
TRBD1,once,TRBJ2-2,TRBV5-1,TGCGCCAGCAGCTTGGGGGGACAGGGACCCACCGGGGAGCTGTTTTTT,CASSLGGQGPTGELFF
NA,NA,TRBJ2-1,TRBV25-1,TGTGCCAGCAGACTTCAACTCGATGAGCAGTTCTTC,CASRLQLDEQFF
NA,NA,TRBJ2-7,TRBV9,TGTGCCAGCAGCGCATCAGGGAGTGACGAGCAGTACTTC,CASSASGSDEQYF
NA,NA,TRBJ2-7,TRBV5-1,TGCGCCAGCAGCTTGGCTGGCACGTCCTACGAGCAGTACTTC,CASSLAGTSYEQYF
NA,once,TRBJ2-2,TRBV19,TGTGCCAGTAGTATCTTGGGGCAGAACACCGGGGAGCTGTTTTTT,CASSILGQNTGELFF
NA,NA,TRBJ1-5,TRBV7-2,TGTGCCAGCGGCCAGGGCCGCAATCAGCCCCAGCATTTT,CASGQGRNQPQHF
TRBD1,NA,TRBJ1-2,TRBV25-1,TGTGCCAGCAGAACAGGGGGCGATTCGGATTTTACAAATGGCTACACCTTC,CASRTGGDSDFTNGYTF
TRBD1,NA,TRBJ1-2,TRBV29-1,TGCAGCGTTGAAAGGGGGCAGTTCTATGGCTACACCTTC,CSVERGQFYGYTF
NA,NA,TRBJ2-7,TRBV10-3,TGTGCCATCAGTGTCGCCCTCTACGAGCAGTACTTC,CAISVALYEQYF
TRBD1,NA,TRBJ2-7,TRBV5-4,TGTGCCAGCAGCTTGGTTGGGACAGGGAGCGAGCAGTACTTC,CASSLVGTGSEQYF
TRBD1,NA,TRBJ2-7,TRBV28,TGTGCCAGCAGTTTACCTCCGGACAGGGTCTACGAGCAGTACTTC,CASSLPPDRVYEQYF
TRBD1,NA,TRBJ1-1,TRBV11-3,TGTGCCAGCAGCCCCTTGCAGGGGGGGAGGACTGAAGCTTTCTTT,CASSPLQGGRTEAFF
NA,NA,TRBJ1-2,TRBV9,TGTGCCAGCAGCGTATGGGACGGCGCCCTTTATGGCTACACCTTC,CASSVWDGALYGYTF
NA,NA,TRBJ2-1,TRBV11-2,TGTGCCAGCAGCTTAGATATGTGGGTATACAATGAGCAGTTCTTC,CASSLDMWVYNEQFF
NA,NA,TRBJ2-2,TRBV10-3,TGTGCCATCAAGCCCCAGGGAGACACCGGGGAGCTGTTTTTT,CAIKPQGDTGELFF
NA,NA,TRBJ1-3,TRBV6-6,TGTGCCAGCAGTTACTCGGGGGGGACTGGAAACACCATATATTTT,CASSYSGGTGNTIYF
NA,NA,TRBJ2-5,TRBV19,TGTGCCAGTAGTGGGGGGGAGACCCAGTACTTC,CASSGGETQYF
NA,NA,TRBJ2-7,TRBV6-1,TGTGCCAGCAGTGAAGCGCAACGACCAGAAGTCTACGAGCAGTACTTC,CASSEAQRPEVYEQYF
TRBD2,NA,TRBJ2-2,TRBV5-1,TGCGCCAGCAGCTTGGGCAGGGAGGGGCTGTTTTTT,CASSLGREGLFF
NA,once,TRBJ1-1,TRBV6-6,TGTGTCACCAGCCCACAGAACACTGAAGCTTTCTTT,CVTSPQNTEAFF
NA,NA,TRBJ1-2,TRBV7-2,TGTGCCAGCAGCTTAGACCCAGGGGCCGGCTATGGCTACACCTTC,CASSLDPGAGYGYTF
NA,NA,TRBJ2-7,TRBV28,TGTGCCAGCAGCTCCGGACTTACAGGCTACGAGCAGTACTTC,CASSSGLTGYEQYF
NA,NA,TRBJ1-2,TRBV10-3,TGTGCCATCATGGCTAACTATGGCTACACCTTC,CAIMANYGYTF
TRBD1,NA,TRBJ1-3,TRBV6-1,TGTGCCAGCAGTGACAGGGGGCGACCCTCTGGAAACACCATATATTTT,CASSDRGRPSGNTIYF
NA,NA,TRBJ1-4,TRBV6-1,TGTGCCAGCAGTCCTAAGGTAGAAAAACTGTTTTTT,CASSPKVEKLFF
TRBD1,NA,TRBJ1-2,TRBV6-5,TGTGCCAGCAGCACCCAGGGGGCATATGGCTACACCTTC,CASSTQGAYGYTF
TRBD1,NA,TRBJ2-1,TRBV25-1,TGTGCCAGCAGTGGGACAGGGCTGAGAAATGAGCAGTTCTTC,CASSGTGLRNEQFF
NA,NA,TRBJ1-5,TRBV7-9,TGTGCCAGCAGCTTACAGGGATATCAGCCCCAGCATTTT,CASSLQGYQPQHF
TRBD1,NA,TRBJ1-2,TRBV7-9,TGTGCCAGCAGCAACGGGCCCCAGGGGGAAAATGGCTACACCTTC,CASSNGPQGENGYTF
TRBD1,NA,TRBJ1-1,TRBV6-5,TGTGCCAGCCGGGGACAGGGGATCACTGAAGCTTTCTTT,CASRGQGITEAFF
NA,few,TRBJ1-5,TRBV2,TGTGCCAGCTCCTCGGATCAGCCCCAGCATTTT,CASSSDQPQHF
TRBD1,NA,TRBJ1-4,TRBV28,TGTGCCAGCAGGAAGGGACAGGGCCGTAATGAAAAACTGTTTTTT,CASRKGQGRNEKLFF
NA,NA,TRBJ2-5,TRBV7-2,TGTGCCAGCAGCTTAGAGGGCAGGAGTTTCCAAGAGACCCAGTACTTC,CASSLEGRSFQETQYF
NA,NA,TRBJ1-2,TRBV9,TGTGCCAGCAGCCCGGACCGACAGTATACGGGCTACACCTTC,CASSPDRQYTGYTF
NA,NA,TRBJ2-3,TRBV6-4,TGTGCCAGCAGTGACTCACAGGGCACAGATACGCAGTATTTT,CASSDSQGTDTQYF
NA,few,TRBJ2-7,TRBV11-3,TGTGCCAGCAGCTTATTCTCGGGCGAGCAGTACTTC,CASSLFSGEQYF
NA,NA,TRBJ2-5,TRBV25-1,TGTGCCAGCAGTGAGAGTTCGGGGGGCCTTCTAGAGACCCAGTACTTC,CASSESSGGLLETQYF
TRBD2,NA,TRBJ2-3,TRBV6-4,TGTGCCAGCAGTAGCGGGGGGGCCACAGATACGCAGTATTTT,CASSSGGATDTQYF
TRBD1,NA,TRBJ2-2,TRBV6-1,TGTGCCAGCAGTGACCCCCGGGACAGGGGGAACACCGGGGAGCTGTTTTTT,CASSDPRDRGNTGELFF
NA,NA,TRBJ1-6,TRBV7-9,TGTGCCAGCAGCTCTGCAGGCCTTTCACCCCTCCACTTT,CASSSAGLSPLHF
TRBD2,NA,TRBJ2-1,TRBV25-1,TGTGCCAGCAGTGCCGGGACTAGCGGGTCCAATGAGCAGTTCTTC,CASSAGTSGSNEQFF
NA,once,TRBJ1-5,TRBV30,TGTGCCTGGAGCGACCCGGGCCAACTGTGGGGGCCCCAGCATTTT,CAWSDPGQLWGPQHF
NA,NA,TRBJ2-7,TRBV7-9,TGTGCCAGCAGCCACGACAGAGTCTACGAGCAGTACTTC,CASSHDRVYEQYF
TRBD1,NA,TRBJ1-5,TRBV6-4,TGTGCCAGCAGTGATGGACAGGGGGGAAATCAGCCCCAGCATTTT,CASSDGQGGNQPQHF
NA,NA,TRBJ1-6,TRBV6-1,TGTGCCAGCAGTGAAAATTCACCCCTCCACTTT,CASSENSPLHF
NA,NA,TRBJ1-4,TRBV11-1,TGTGCCAGCAGCGGGCGGGGAGAAAAACTGTTTTTT,CASSGRGEKLFF
TRBD1,NA,TRBJ2-3,TRBV2,TGTGCCAGCAGTCTACAGGACAGGTTTGGCACAGATACGCAGTATTTT,CASSLQDRFGTDTQYF